These T cell receptor beta chains were read from a single sample in a study of T cells in tumors after PD-1 blockade. Profiling relied on immunoSEQ multiplex PCR, and the TCRdb table lists in-frame clones only, not all of them. The data hold 11,000 to 15,000 clones, with 70% to 85% observed a single time. The sample in question was PBMCs, obtained after anti-PD-1 treatment. These receptors were collected from a human donor with basal cell carcinoma. Both conserved end residues are part of each CDR3. The order of the fields is V gene, clone size, D gene, J gene, CDR3 DNA, CDR3 protein. A D gene is named only where the DNA matches it firmly. The size entry is marked missing in some rows and otherwise reads once, few, many or a size class.

>TRBV7-9|-|TRBD2|TRBJ2-3
TGTGCCAGCAGATACAAACTTCCGGGACTAGTGGGAGATACGCAGTATTTT
CASRYKLPGLVGDTQYF
>TRBV27|-|-|TRBJ2-1
TGTGCCAGCAGTTGGATTAGAGGGTACAATGAGCAGTTCTTC
CASSWIRGYNEQFF
>TRBV7-7|-|TRBD1|TRBJ2-2
TGTGCTAGCAGTAGGACAGGGAAAGAGGCCACCGGGGAGCTGTTTTTT
CASSRTGKEATGELFF
>TRBV20-1|-|-|TRBJ1-1
TGCAGTGCTAGTGCCGGGTTGAACACTGAAGCTTTCTTT
CSASAGLNTEAFF
>TRBV7-3|-|-|TRBJ2-3
TGTGCCAGCAGCCTTCAGGGGGGAGATACGCAGTATTTT
CASSLQGGDTQYF
>TRBV5-1|-|-|TRBJ2-7
TGCGCCAGCAGCTTGGCCCCCGGTAACCACGAGCAGTACTTC
CASSLAPGNHEQYF
>TRBV30|-|TRBD1|TRBJ1-4
TGTGCCCGGGGACAGGGGTCTGGGGTTAATGAAAAACTGTTTTTT
CARGQGSGVNEKLFF
>TRBV12-3/TRBV12-4|-|-|TRBJ1-2
TGTGCCAGCAGTCTACCTTCGCGGGGCTACACCTTC
CASSLPSRGYTF
>TRBV2|few|-|TRBJ1-1
TGTGCCAGCAGTCCGGGACTCTCGAACACTGAAGCTTTCTTT
CASSPGLSNTEAFF
>TRBV7-3|-|-|TRBJ2-1
TGTGCCAGCAGCTTAAGAACGGAGGCTGAGCAGTTCTTC
CASSLRTEAEQFF
>TRBV4-1|-|-|TRBJ2-3
TGCGCCAGCAGCCAAGATTATCGTGGGACCGGCGCAGATACGCAGTATTTT
CASSQDYRGTGADTQYF
>TRBV5-5|-|-|TRBJ2-4
TGTGCCAGCAGCTTGGCCTTGGGGGTAGCCAAAAACATTCAGTACTTC
CASSLALGVAKNIQYF
>TRBV2|-|-|TRBJ1-1
TGTGCCAGCTCAAGCCGGTCGGTAGTGGCTTTCTTT
CASSSRSVVAFF
>TRBV6-1|-|TRBD2|TRBJ2-2
TGTGCCAGCAGTGAAGGCGGGAGGGAGCGAAACCGGGGAGCTGTTTTT
CASSEGGRERNRGAVF
>TRBV6-5|-|-|TRBJ2-1
TGTGCCAGCAGTCAAACTAGTCGACGTGAGCAGTTCTTC
CASSQTSRREQFF
>TRBV2|-|TRBD1|TRBJ2-1
TGTGCCAGCAGAGAGGGACAGGGGTCCTTAGGGGAGCAGTTCTTC
CASREGQGSLGEQFF
>TRBV5-4|-|-|TRBJ2-5
TGTGCCAGCAGCTCCGTTTCGTGGGAGCGTAGGGAGACCCAGTACTTC
CASSSVSWERRETQYF
>TRBV9|-|-|TRBJ1-4
TGTGCCAGCAGCACAAGCGTTGCTAATGAAAAACTGTTTTTT
CASSTSVANEKLFF
>TRBV6-1|-|-|TRBJ1-5
TGTGCCAGCAGTGAAGGGGGGGGTCAGCCCCAGCATTTT
CASSEGGGQPQHF
>TRBV28|-|-|TRBJ1-5
TGTGCCAGCAGTCACCGGGACGCGGGCTTCAGCAATCAGCCCCAGCATTTT
CASSHRDAGFSNQPQHF
>TRBV29-1|few|TRBD1|TRBJ1-2
TGCAGCGGATGGACAGGGGGGAACTATGGCTACACCTTC
CSGWTGGNYGYTF
>TRBV6-1|-|-|TRBJ2-1
TGTGCCAGCAGTGTCCAAGTTTCGGGGTGGTCCTACAATGAGCAGTTCTTC
CASSVQVSGWSYNEQFF
>TRBV28|-|-|TRBJ2-4
TGTGCCAGCAGTTTACCAGCGGGTGGGTACATTCAGTACTTC
CASSLPAGGYIQYF
>TRBV7-9|-|-|TRBJ2-3
TGTGCCAGCACCGACCTAGATACGCAGTATTTT
CASTDLDTQYF
>TRBV7-9|few|-|TRBJ2-1
TGTGCCAGCAGCTTAGTGGGCAGTTACAATGAGCAGTTCTTC
CASSLVGSYNEQFF
>TRBV19|-|TRBD1|TRBJ2-3
TGTGCCAGTAGCCCCAGGACAGGGAGGACAGATACGCAGTATTTT
CASSPRTGRTDTQYF
>TRBV19|large|-|TRBJ1-5
TGTGCCAGTAGTATTTCACGGAATCAGCCCCAGCATTTT
CASSISRNQPQHF
>TRBV19|-|-|TRBJ2-1
TGTGCCAGTAGTATTAGACAAGTGTACTACAATGAGCAGTTCTTC
CASSIRQVYYNEQFF
>TRBV5-5|-|TRBD1|TRBJ2-3
TGTGCCAGCAGCCGGGACAGGGGGCGAGAAGATACGCAGTATTTT
CASSRDRGREDTQYF
>TRBV5-1|once|TRBD1|TRBJ1-4
TGCGCCAGCAGCACCGGGACAGGGATCCCCCTTGAAAAACTGTTTTTT
CASSTGTGIPLEKLFF
>TRBV28|-|TRBD2|TRBJ2-3
TGTGCCAGCAGTTTGGTCCAGCGGGGGAGGGATACGCAGTATTTT
CASSLVQRGRDTQYF
>TRBV28|large|-|TRBJ2-7
TGTGCCAGCAGTTTATACATACGTTTCCCGAGCTCCTACGAGCAGTACTTC
CASSLYIRFPSSYEQYF
>TRBV10-3|medium-sized|-|TRBJ2-3
TGTGCCATCAGTGATGGGGGTTTCGGGGGAGGTACGCAGTATTTT
CAISDGGFGGGTQYF
>TRBV28|-|TRBD1|TRBJ1-2
TGTGCCAGCGACAGGGGGGACTACTATGGCTACACCTTC
CASDRGDYYGYTF
>TRBV4-2|-|-|TRBJ1-1
TGTGCCAGCAGCCCCAGGGATTCGAACACTGAAGCTTTCTTT
CASSPRDSNTEAFF
>TRBV20-1|once|-|TRBJ1-1
TGCAGTGCTCGAGAGGGTACTGAAGCTTTCTTT
CSAREGTEAFF
>TRBV10-1|-|-|TRBJ2-3
TGCGCCAGCAGTGAGTGGGGTCCGACAGATACGCAGTATTTT
CASSEWGPTDTQYF
>TRBV28|-|TRBD2|TRBJ2-1
TGTGCCAGCAGTTCCCACCAGCGGGATAATGAGCAGTTCTTC
CASSSHQRDNEQFF
>TRBV5-1|-|-|TRBJ2-1
TGCGCCGTCCTGGGGCCCGGGTGGGATGAGCAGTTCTTC
CAVLGPGWDEQFF
>TRBV5-6|-|-|TRBJ1-5
TGTGCCAGCAGCTTGTCACTCCGCTACCCCCAGCATTTT
CASSLSLRYPQHF
>TRBV2|-|-|TRBJ1-6
TGTGCCAGCACCCTCGGCGGGGAAGGGCTATATAATTCACCCCTCCACTTT
CASTLGGEGLYNSPLHF
>TRBV5-5|-|TRBD1|TRBJ1-4
TGTGCCAGCAGCTTGGCCGGGACAGGCAATGAAAAACTGTTTTTT
CASSLAGTGNEKLFF
>TRBV5-1|-|-|TRBJ2-3
TGCGCCAGCAGCTCGGGGGCGGGAGTGACAGATACGCAGTATTTT
CASSSGAGVTDTQYF
>TRBV7-9|few|TRBD2|TRBJ2-1
TGTGCCAGCAGCACCCAGACTAGCGGGGGGGCCAGAAAGCAGTTCTTC
CASSTQTSGGARKQFF
>TRBV9|-|TRBD2|TRBJ2-1
TGTGCCAGCAGCGGAAGAACCGGGACTACCGACAATGAGCAGTTCTTC
CASSGRTGTTDNEQFF
>TRBV28|-|-|TRBJ1-6
TGTGCCAGCAGTTTAAATGGGGGAGCTTCACCCCTCCACTTT
CASSLNGGASPLHF
>TRBV30|-|TRBD1|TRBJ1-6
TGTGCCTGGAGTGCTGGACAGGGCGGTTATTCACCCCTCCACTTT
CAWSAGQGGYSPLHF
>TRBV6-6|-|-|TRBJ1-2
TGTGCCAGCAGTTACAAAGCGACTAACTATGGCTACACCTTC
CASSYKATNYGYTF
>TRBV7-6|few|TRBD2|TRBJ2-7
TGTGCCAGCAGCCCTAGCGGGACTGAGCAGTACTTC
CASSPSGTEQYF
>TRBV7-3|-|-|TRBJ2-2
TGTGCCAGCAGCCCCCCGGGGCAAACGAACACCGGGGAGCTGTTTTTT
CASSPPGQTNTGELFF
>TRBV18|-|-|TRBJ2-7
TGTGCCAGCTCACCATCGCTCGTTGCCGAGCAGTACTTC
CASSPSLVAEQYF